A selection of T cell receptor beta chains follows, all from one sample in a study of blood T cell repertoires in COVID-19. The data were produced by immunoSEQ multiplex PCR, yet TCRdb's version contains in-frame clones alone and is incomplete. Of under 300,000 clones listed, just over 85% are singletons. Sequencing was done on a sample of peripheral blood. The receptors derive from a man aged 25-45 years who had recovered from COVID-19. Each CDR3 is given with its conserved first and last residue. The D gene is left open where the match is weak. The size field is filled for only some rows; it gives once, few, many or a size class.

CDR3 DNA: TGTGCCAGCAGCCAAGATGGGGAGACACCGGCAGCTACGCAGTATTTT
CDR3 protein: CASSQDGETPAATQYF
V gene: TRBV3-1/TRBV3-2
clone size: -
D gene: -
J gene: TRBJ2-3

CDR3 DNA: TGTGCCAGCAGCTTAGATCCCCAGCAAGAGACCCAGTACTTC
CDR3 protein: CASSLDPQQETQYF
V gene: TRBV11-2
clone size: -
D gene: -
J gene: TRBJ2-5

CDR3 DNA: TGTGCCAGTAGCGGGGGGAGGGGGAACCAAGAGACCCAGTACTTC
CDR3 protein: CASSGGRGNQETQYF
V gene: TRBV19
clone size: -
D gene: -
J gene: TRBJ2-5

CDR3 DNA: TGTGCCATCAGCTGGGGACAGGGCTCCTACGAGCAGTACTTC
CDR3 protein: CAISWGQGSYEQYF
V gene: TRBV10-3
clone size: -
D gene: TRBD1
J gene: TRBJ2-7

CDR3 DNA: TGCGCCAGCAGCTGGAGGACAGGGAACATACAATCACCCCTCCACTTT
CDR3 protein: CASSWRTGNIQSPLHF
V gene: TRBV5-1
clone size: -
D gene: TRBD1
J gene: TRBJ1-6

CDR3 DNA: TGTGCCAGCAGTGAATACTCCCCAGGGGTTCACTATGGCTACACCTTC
CDR3 protein: CASSEYSPGVHYGYTF
V gene: TRBV25-1
clone size: few
D gene: -
J gene: TRBJ1-2

CDR3 DNA: TGCGCCAGCAGCTTGAAGGTAGCGGGGGGTTCGGGAACAGATACGCAGTATTTT
CDR3 protein: CASSLKVAGGSGTDTQYF
V gene: TRBV5-1
clone size: -
D gene: TRBD2
J gene: TRBJ2-3

CDR3 DNA: TGTGCCACCGGGAGATTAGATACGCAGTATTTT
CDR3 protein: CATGRLDTQYF
V gene: TRBV15
clone size: -
D gene: -
J gene: TRBJ2-3

CDR3 DNA: TGTGCCAGCAGTTACGTGCTAGCGGGCACAGATACGCAGTATTTT
CDR3 protein: CASSYVLAGTDTQYF
V gene: TRBV6-5
clone size: -
D gene: TRBD2
J gene: TRBJ2-3

CDR3 DNA: TGTGCCAGCAGCCAGGGGTGGGGCTATGGCTACACCTTC
CDR3 protein: CASSQGWGYGYTF
V gene: TRBV6-4
clone size: once
D gene: -
J gene: TRBJ1-2

CDR3 DNA: TGCGCCAGCAGCCTGGTCGGGGGGCGCGACACCGGGGAGCTGTTTTTT
CDR3 protein: CASSLVGGRDTGELFF
V gene: TRBV5-1
clone size: -
D gene: -
J gene: TRBJ2-2

CDR3 DNA: TGTGCCAGCTCTGACAGGGCTCGGACCATATATTTT
CDR3 protein: CASSDRARTIYF
V gene: TRBV6-5
clone size: -
D gene: TRBD1
J gene: TRBJ1-3

CDR3 DNA: TGTGCCAGCAGTCCTACAGGGGGCGGCTATGGCTACACCTTC
CDR3 protein: CASSPTGGGYGYTF
V gene: TRBV6-5
clone size: -
D gene: TRBD1
J gene: TRBJ1-2

CDR3 DNA: TGTGCCAGTAGTATTCGTTCGTCTGAAAAACTGTTTTTT
CDR3 protein: CASSIRSSEKLFF
V gene: TRBV19
clone size: -
D gene: -
J gene: TRBJ1-4

CDR3 DNA: TGTGCCAGCTCACCGATCTCAGGGGCCCAAGAGACCCAGTACTTC
CDR3 protein: CASSPISGAQETQYF
V gene: TRBV18
clone size: -
D gene: -
J gene: TRBJ2-5

CDR3 DNA: TGTGCCAGCAGCAGCGTTCAGAGTTCTGGAAACACCATATATTTT
CDR3 protein: CASSSVQSSGNTIYF
V gene: TRBV3-1/TRBV3-2
clone size: many
D gene: -
J gene: TRBJ1-3

CDR3 DNA: TGTGCCTGGAGTCCCCTGTATAGCGGGGGTTCCTACGAGCAGTACTTC
CDR3 protein: CAWSPLYSGGSYEQYF
V gene: TRBV30
clone size: -
D gene: TRBD2
J gene: TRBJ2-7

CDR3 DNA: TGTGCCAGCAGCTTGGAAGGGGTCCCCTCCTACGAGCAGTACTTC
CDR3 protein: CASSLEGVPSYEQYF
V gene: TRBV5-8
clone size: -
D gene: -
J gene: TRBJ2-7

CDR3 DNA: TGCGCCAGCAGCCACCCCCCTATCCCCCGCCCAATGTACAATGAGCAGTTCTTC
CDR3 protein: CASSHPPIPRPMYNEQFF
V gene: TRBV4-1
clone size: -
D gene: -
J gene: TRBJ2-1

CDR3 DNA: TGTGCCAGCTCACCATATCCAGGGGGGACTCCGAACACTGAAGCTTTCTTT
CDR3 protein: CASSPYPGGTPNTEAFF
V gene: TRBV18
clone size: -
D gene: TRBD1
J gene: TRBJ1-1

CDR3 DNA: TGTGCCAGCAGCTTAGTAGCGGGGGGGCTGGTGTGGGGCTCCTACGAGCAGTACTTC
CDR3 protein: CASSLVAGGLVWGSYEQYF
V gene: TRBV5-4
clone size: -
D gene: TRBD2
J gene: TRBJ2-7

CDR3 DNA: TGTGCCAGCAGCGGGACAGATGATACAGATACGCAGTATTTT
CDR3 protein: CASSGTDDTDTQYF
V gene: TRBV5-6
clone size: -
D gene: TRBD1
J gene: TRBJ2-3

CDR3 DNA: TGTGCCAGCCACCGGGGGGGCTTGGCGAACACTGAAGCTTTCTTT
CDR3 protein: CASHRGGLANTEAFF
V gene: TRBV6-5
clone size: -
D gene: -
J gene: TRBJ1-1

CDR3 DNA: TGTGCCAGCAGCGTCCTCTCTGGGGCAGGCCAAGAGACCCAGTACTTC
CDR3 protein: CASSVLSGAGQETQYF
V gene: TRBV9
clone size: -
D gene: -
J gene: TRBJ2-5

CDR3 DNA: TGTGCCAGCAGTTTAATGGGGGGAGGGGTCAATCAGCCCCAGCATTTT
CDR3 protein: CASSLMGGGVNQPQHF
V gene: TRBV27
clone size: -
D gene: -
J gene: TRBJ1-5

CDR3 DNA: TGTGCCAGCAGTTACTCAGCCTTCTACGAGCAGTACTTC
CDR3 protein: CASSYSAFYEQYF
V gene: TRBV6-2/TRBV6-3
clone size: -
D gene: -
J gene: TRBJ2-7

CDR3 DNA: TGTGCCAGCAGTTCGCGGACAGGGAGGACTGGAAACACCATATATTTT
CDR3 protein: CASSSRTGRTGNTIYF
V gene: TRBV6-5
clone size: -
D gene: TRBD1
J gene: TRBJ1-3

CDR3 DNA: TGTGCCAGCAGCTTAGGCTCAGGGGGCCTGGATGAGCAGTTCTTC
CDR3 protein: CASSLGSGGLDEQFF
V gene: TRBV7-9
clone size: -
D gene: TRBD1
J gene: TRBJ2-1

CDR3 DNA: TGCGCCAGCAGCTTCGGGGTAGCCTACGAGCAGTACTTC
CDR3 protein: CASSFGVAYEQYF
V gene: TRBV5-1
clone size: -
D gene: -
J gene: TRBJ2-7

CDR3 DNA: TGTGCCAGCAGCGCAGGGACAGGGGAAGAGTGGCCTGGAAACACCATATATTTT
CDR3 protein: CASSAGTGEEWPGNTIYF
V gene: TRBV5-6
clone size: -
D gene: TRBD1
J gene: TRBJ1-3

CDR3 DNA: TGTGCCAGCAGTTCCCGTGGACAGGGACCTAACTATGGCTACACCTTC
CDR3 protein: CASSSRGQGPNYGYTF
V gene: TRBV27
clone size: -
D gene: TRBD1
J gene: TRBJ1-2

CDR3 DNA: TGCAGCGGTGGGGACAGGGGCCACGAGCAGTACTTC
CDR3 protein: CSGGDRGHEQYF
V gene: TRBV29-1
clone size: -
D gene: TRBD1
J gene: TRBJ2-7

CDR3 DNA: TGTGCCAGCAGCTGGATAGGAGGTGAGGGCACTGAAGCTTTCTTT
CDR3 protein: CASSWIGGEGTEAFF
V gene: TRBV5-4
clone size: -
D gene: -
J gene: TRBJ1-1

CDR3 DNA: TGTGCCAGCAGTCCTGGACTAATCTCAGATACGCAGTATTTT
CDR3 protein: CASSPGLISDTQYF
V gene: TRBV11-2
clone size: -
D gene: -
J gene: TRBJ2-3

CDR3 DNA: TGTGCCAGCAGTGAAGGGTTCTGGTCCGGGGTGGGCAATGAGCAGTTCTTC
CDR3 protein: CASSEGFWSGVGNEQFF
V gene: TRBV2
clone size: -
D gene: -
J gene: TRBJ2-1

CDR3 DNA: TGTGCCAGCAGCGACAATAGCAATCAGCCCCAGCATTTT
CDR3 protein: CASSDNSNQPQHF
V gene: TRBV11-2
clone size: -
D gene: -
J gene: TRBJ1-5

CDR3 DNA: TGTGCCAGCAGCCCAGGTCCCTTAGAGACCCAGTACTTC
CDR3 protein: CASSPGPLETQYF
V gene: TRBV3-1/TRBV3-2
clone size: -
D gene: -
J gene: TRBJ2-5

CDR3 DNA: TGTGCCAGCAGTGGGTGGGGGACACCGAACACCGGGGAGCTGTTTTTT
CDR3 protein: CASSGWGTPNTGELFF
V gene: TRBV2
clone size: -
D gene: -
J gene: TRBJ2-2

CDR3 DNA: TGTGCCAGCAGTTACTCGGGACATCGCTCATATGGCTACACCTTC
CDR3 protein: CASSYSGHRSYGYTF
V gene: TRBV6-2/TRBV6-3
clone size: -
D gene: -
J gene: TRBJ1-2

CDR3 DNA: TGCGCCAGCAGCTTAACAAGCGGGGCCGACACAGATACGCAGTATTTT
CDR3 protein: CASSLTSGADTDTQYF
V gene: TRBV5-1
clone size: once
D gene: TRBD2
J gene: TRBJ2-3

CDR3 DNA: TGCGCCAGCAGTGGCCCGGGACAGAGACCGAACACTGAAGCTTTCTTT
CDR3 protein: CASSGPGQRPNTEAFF
V gene: TRBV10-2
clone size: -
D gene: TRBD1
J gene: TRBJ1-1

CDR3 DNA: TGTGCCAGCAAACCGGGACAGGGGGCGCGTGGCTACACCTTC
CDR3 protein: CASKPGQGARGYTF
V gene: TRBV6-4
clone size: -
D gene: TRBD1
J gene: TRBJ1-2

CDR3 DNA: TGCGCCAGCAGCCAAGAGAGGACAGATACGCAGTATTTT
CDR3 protein: CASSQERTDTQYF
V gene: TRBV4-3
clone size: -
D gene: -
J gene: TRBJ2-3

CDR3 DNA: TGTGCCAGCAGCTTGGCCAGTTGGGCTCAAGAGCAGTACTTC
CDR3 protein: CASSLASWAQEQYF
V gene: TRBV5-6
clone size: -
D gene: -
J gene: TRBJ2-7

CDR3 DNA: TGCGCCAGCAGCCACCCGACAGGCTTCTCTGGAAACACCATATATTTT
CDR3 protein: CASSHPTGFSGNTIYF
V gene: TRBV4-1
clone size: few
D gene: -
J gene: TRBJ1-3

CDR3 DNA: TGTGCCAGCACTCTCAGCCGGGACAGGGGTGGTGGCTACACCTTC
CDR3 protein: CASTLSRDRGGGYTF
V gene: TRBV6-5
clone size: -
D gene: TRBD1
J gene: TRBJ1-2

CDR3 DNA: TGTGCCAGCAGCCAAGACCGGACCGGGACAAATCACCGCTTC
CDR3 protein: CASSQDRTGTNHRF
V gene: TRBV4-2
clone size: -
D gene: -
J gene: TRBJ1-2

CDR3 DNA: TGTGCCATAAGAAAGGGGTTTGACACTGAAGCTTTCTTT
CDR3 protein: CAIRKGFDTEAFF
V gene: TRBV27
clone size: few
D gene: -
J gene: TRBJ1-1

CDR3 DNA: TGTGCCAGCAGCCAAGAGGGGCGGGGGACTGAAGCTTTCTTT
CDR3 protein: CASSQEGRGTEAFF
V gene: TRBV4-2
clone size: once
D gene: -
J gene: TRBJ1-1

CDR3 DNA: TGTGCCAGCAGCCCCCCAGTCAGGGAGGGGACTTTCTTT
CDR3 protein: CASSPPVREGTFF
V gene: TRBV11-2
clone size: -
D gene: -
J gene: TRBJ1-1

CDR3 DNA: TGCGCCAGCAGCTCCGTCGCGGGGGGGGACACAGATACGCAGTATTTT
CDR3 protein: CASSSVAGGDTDTQYF
V gene: TRBV5-1
clone size: -
D gene: TRBD2
J gene: TRBJ2-3

CDR3 DNA: TGTGCCAGCAGTGAAGCGTATGAGCTAGCGGGGGCTTCCTACAATGAGCAGTTCTTC
CDR3 protein: CASSEAYELAGASYNEQFF
V gene: TRBV6-1
clone size: -
D gene: TRBD2
J gene: TRBJ2-1

CDR3 DNA: TGTGCCATCAGAGGGGGGGCCTCCTACGAGCAGTACTTC
CDR3 protein: CAIRGGASYEQYF
V gene: TRBV10-3
clone size: -
D gene: -
J gene: TRBJ2-7

CDR3 DNA: TGTGCCAGTAGTAATGATTCAGTTTACAATCAGCCCCAGCATTTT
CDR3 protein: CASSNDSVYNQPQHF
V gene: TRBV19
clone size: -
D gene: -
J gene: TRBJ1-5

CDR3 DNA: TGTGCCAGCAGCTTGGACAGTAGCGGGAATCAGCCCCAGCATTTT
CDR3 protein: CASSLDSSGNQPQHF
V gene: TRBV7-9
clone size: -
D gene: -
J gene: TRBJ1-5

CDR3 DNA: TGTGCCAGCAGCCCGGTCGGGATCCAAGAGACCCAGTACTTC
CDR3 protein: CASSPVGIQETQYF
V gene: TRBV5-4
clone size: -
D gene: -
J gene: TRBJ2-5

CDR3 DNA: TGTGCCAGCAGCCCAGGATTAGCGGGACGCTACGAGCAGTACTTC
CDR3 protein: CASSPGLAGRYEQYF
V gene: TRBV4-2
clone size: -
D gene: TRBD2
J gene: TRBJ2-7

CDR3 DNA: TGTGCCACCAGTGGCCAACAGGGCAAATTCTATGGCTACACCTTC
CDR3 protein: CATSGQQGKFYGYTF
V gene: TRBV24-1
clone size: few
D gene: -
J gene: TRBJ1-2

CDR3 DNA: TGTGCCACCAGCAGGACAGGGGCGGGCGGCTACACCTTC
CDR3 protein: CATSRTGAGGYTF
V gene: TRBV15
clone size: -
D gene: TRBD1
J gene: TRBJ1-2